The source of this T cell receptor beta chain is a study of T cell responses to AZD1222 COVID-19 vaccine. Study-wide findings and caveats: Across spike, vaccine-associated CD4 TCRs were found, dominant at 160-218 and 743-854.

About this clone: Its antigen is not identified.

Germline V CDR1 and CDR2: SNHLY, FYNNEI. The V end was cut by 10 bases, the J end by 8 bases, with 5 bases between. CDR3 length: 8 amino acids. Generated by immunoSEQ multiplex PCR, the TCRdb table keeps only in-frame clones and is missing some. Among about 130,000 clones, 85% to 95% were seen once, and the ten largest hold about 9.1%. The chain employs TRBV2 and TRBJ1-1; D uncertain. This receptor was obtained from an adult in good health. The sequencing here drew on peripheral blood, taken on day 0 of AZD1222 vaccination. For the CDR3, the DNA is TGTGCCAACTCCGAAGCTTTCTTT. This gives the protein CANSEAFF. The variable domain in full, completed from reference TRBV2 and TRBJ1-1, reads EPEVTQTPSHQVTQMGQEVILRCVPISNHLYFYWYRQILGQKVEFLVSFYNNEISEKSEIFDDQFSVERPDGSNFTLKIRSTKLEDSAMYFCANSEAFFGQGTRLTVV.